Listed below are T cell receptor beta chains from one sample, sequenced in a study of blood T cell repertoires in COVID-19. TCRdb keeps only in-frame clones here, not all; method: immunoSEQ multiplex PCR. This table has 200,000 to 250,000 clones, 90% appearing once. The sequenced sample consisted of PBMCs or T cells enriched from blood (not recorded which). Every receptor here comes from a man younger than 45 who had been exposed to COVID-19. CDR3s include the opening cysteine and the closing phenylalanine or tryptophan. A D gene is named only where the DNA matches it firmly. Clone size is stated in some rows and not others, as once, few, many or a class when expanded.

>TRBV5-6|TRBD2|TRBJ2-1|NA
TGTGCCAGCAGCTTGTACAGCGGGGTGGATGAGCAGTTCTTC
CASSLYSGVDEQFF
>TRBV9|TRBD1|TRBJ1-1|NA
TGTGCCAGCAGCGTAGCCTGGGACAGGGGGCAGACTGAAGCTTTCTTT
CASSVAWDRGQTEAFF
>TRBV7-3|NA|TRBJ1-3|NA
TGTGCCAGCAGCCCGACTGTGGGTGGAAACACCATATATTTT
CASSPTVGGNTIYF
>TRBV12-5|NA|TRBJ1-4|NA
TGTGCTAGTGGTTTGGCCCTGACAAGCCCCAATGAAAAACTGTTTTTT
CASGLALTSPNEKLFF
>TRBV19|NA|TRBJ1-2|NA
TGTGCCAGTAGTATAGATTTCGGGATCGGCTATGGCTACACCTTC
CASSIDFGIGYGYTF
>TRBV27|TRBD2|TRBJ2-7|NA
TGTGCCAGCTCGTCGCTTTTAGCGGGTGGACTCTACGAGCAGTACTTC
CASSSLLAGGLYEQYF
>TRBV4-1|NA|TRBJ2-1|NA
TGCGCCAGCAGCCCCCGGCAGGGTCTAAATGAGCAGTTCTTC
CASSPRQGLNEQFF
>TRBV30|TRBD1|TRBJ1-5|few
TGTGCCTGGAGGAAGACAGGGGCTAGCAATCAGCCCCAGCATTTT
CAWRKTGASNQPQHF
>TRBV7-9|TRBD1|TRBJ1-2|NA
TGTGCCAGCAGCGGGATCAGGGACAGAAAAGGCTACACCTTC
CASSGIRDRKGYTF
>TRBV9|NA|TRBJ1-2|NA
TGTGCCAGCAGCGTCCTCCCGGGCGGGGGCTACACCTTC
CASSVLPGGGYTF
>TRBV6-8|NA|TRBJ1-5|NA
TGTGCCAGCAGCCCTAGGACAGCCGATCAGCCCCAGCATTTT
CASSPRTADQPQHF